This TCR beta chain was obtained from a study of T cell responses to AZD1222 COVID-19 vaccine. Study background: Second-dose intervals of approximately 4 or approximately 12 weeks were pooled. Findings and caveats of the study: After the peak T cell response, and only then, were repertoires sampled.

The assay was immunoSEQ multiplex PCR, and TCRdb's table has in-frame clones only and misses some. The sample shows about 130,000 clones, about 89% of them seen only once. This clone was detected only a few times. What it binds is not known. The CDR3 extends over 14 amino acids. J was trimmed by 9 bases and V by 3 bases; bases with no gene match: 11. From germline, CDR1 is LGHNA and CDR2 YSLEER. The rearrangement joins TRBV4-3 to TRBJ2-7, with 7 nucleotides matching TRBD1. The material sequenced was peripheral blood, taken on day 0 of AZD1222 vaccination. The receptor was derived from an adult in good health. CDR3 DNA: TGCGCCAGCAGCCACCGTCTCCAGGGGGACCCGCAGTACTTC. Translating it yields CASSHRLQGDPQYF.